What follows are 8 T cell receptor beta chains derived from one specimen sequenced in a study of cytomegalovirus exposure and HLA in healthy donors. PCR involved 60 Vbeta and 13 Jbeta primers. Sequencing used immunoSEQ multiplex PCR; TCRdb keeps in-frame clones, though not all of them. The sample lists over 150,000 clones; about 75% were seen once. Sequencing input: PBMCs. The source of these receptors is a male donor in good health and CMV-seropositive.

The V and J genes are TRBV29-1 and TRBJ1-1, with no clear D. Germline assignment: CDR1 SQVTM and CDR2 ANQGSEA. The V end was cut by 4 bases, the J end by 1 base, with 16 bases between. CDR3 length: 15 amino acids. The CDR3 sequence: CSVAPGLRTNTEAFF. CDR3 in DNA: TGCAGCGTTGCCCCCGGACTTCGTACGAACACTGAAGCTTTCTTT.

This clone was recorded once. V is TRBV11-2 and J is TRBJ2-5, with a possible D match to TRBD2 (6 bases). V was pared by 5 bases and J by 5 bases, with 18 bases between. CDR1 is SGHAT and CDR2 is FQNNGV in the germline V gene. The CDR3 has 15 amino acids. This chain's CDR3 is CASSASGPRGETQYF. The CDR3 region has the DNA TGTGCCAGCAGCGCCTCCGGACCCCGGGGGGAGACCCAGTACTTC.

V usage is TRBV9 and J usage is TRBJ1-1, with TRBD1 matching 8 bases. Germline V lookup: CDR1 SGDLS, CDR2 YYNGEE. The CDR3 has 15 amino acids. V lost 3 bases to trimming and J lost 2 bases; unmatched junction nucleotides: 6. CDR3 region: CASSEDRGTNTEAFF. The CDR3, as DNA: TGTGCCAGCAGCGAAGACAGGGGAACAAACACTGAAGCTTTCTTT. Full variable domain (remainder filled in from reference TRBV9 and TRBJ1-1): DSGVTQTPKHLITATGQRVTLRCSPRSGDLSVYWYQQSLDQGLQFLIQYYNGEERAKGNILERFSAQQFPDLHSELNLSSLELGDSALYFCASSEDRGTNTEAFFGQGTRLTVV.

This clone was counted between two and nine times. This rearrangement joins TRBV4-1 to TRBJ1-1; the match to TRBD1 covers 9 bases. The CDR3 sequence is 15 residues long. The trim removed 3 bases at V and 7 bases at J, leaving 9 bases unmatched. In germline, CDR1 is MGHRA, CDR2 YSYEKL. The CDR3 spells CASSHVDRGRIEAFF. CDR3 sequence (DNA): TGCGCCAGCAGCCATGTCGACAGGGGGAGAATTGAAGCTTTCTTT.

CDR3 nucleotide sequence: TGTGCCAGCAGGGACAGCCATGCAACTAATGAAAAACTGTTTTTT. Translation gives CASRDSHATNEKLFF. J is TRBJ1-4 and V is TRBV6-1; perhaps TRBD1 as D (6 bases). The V and J ends lost 6 bases and 0 bases respectively, with 11 bases between them. Germline assignment: CDR1 MNHNS and CDR2 SASEGT. This CDR3 region has 15 residues.

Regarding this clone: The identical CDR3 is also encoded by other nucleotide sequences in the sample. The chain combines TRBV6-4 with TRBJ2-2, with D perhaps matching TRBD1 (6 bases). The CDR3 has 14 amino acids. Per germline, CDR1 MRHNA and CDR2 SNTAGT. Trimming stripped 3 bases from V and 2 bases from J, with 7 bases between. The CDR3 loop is CASSDGTNTGELFF. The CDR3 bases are TGTGCCAGCAGTGATGGGACAAACACCGGGGAGCTGTTTTTT.

The CDR3 bases are TGTGCCAGCTTGCCCGGGGTGAGCACTGAAGCTTTCTTT. Its protein is CASLPGVSTEAFF. The chain carries TRBV7-8 and TRBJ1-1; D gene unclear. Germline lookup yields CDR1 SGHVS and CDR2 FQNEAQ. Trimming removed 8 bases from V and 4 bases from J, with 14 bases in between. The CDR3 covers 13 residues.

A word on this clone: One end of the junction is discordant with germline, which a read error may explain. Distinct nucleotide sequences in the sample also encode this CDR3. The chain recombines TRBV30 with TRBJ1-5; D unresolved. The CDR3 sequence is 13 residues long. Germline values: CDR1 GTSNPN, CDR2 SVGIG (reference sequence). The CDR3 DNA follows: TGTGCTTGGAGTCGGGATAGCAATCAGCCCCAGCATTTT. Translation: CAWSRDSNQPQHF.